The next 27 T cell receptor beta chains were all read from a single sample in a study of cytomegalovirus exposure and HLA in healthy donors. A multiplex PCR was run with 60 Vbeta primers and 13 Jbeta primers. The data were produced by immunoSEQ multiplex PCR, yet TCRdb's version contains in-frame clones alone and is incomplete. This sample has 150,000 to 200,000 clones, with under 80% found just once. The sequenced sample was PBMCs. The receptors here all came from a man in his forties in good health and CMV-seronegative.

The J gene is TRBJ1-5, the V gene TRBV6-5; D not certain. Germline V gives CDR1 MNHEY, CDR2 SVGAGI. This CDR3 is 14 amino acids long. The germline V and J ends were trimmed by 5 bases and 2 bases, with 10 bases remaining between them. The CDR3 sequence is CASSPGLGNQPQHF. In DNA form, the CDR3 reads TGTGCCAGCAGTCCAGGTCTCGGCAATCAGCCCCAGCATTTT.

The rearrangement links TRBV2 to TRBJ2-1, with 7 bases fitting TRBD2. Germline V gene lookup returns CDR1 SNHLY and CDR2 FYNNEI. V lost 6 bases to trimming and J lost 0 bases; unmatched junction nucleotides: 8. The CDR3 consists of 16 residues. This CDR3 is CASSPNGGSSYNEQFF. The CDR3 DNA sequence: TGTGCCAGCAGCCCGAACGGGGGGAGCTCCTACAATGAGCAGTTCTTC.

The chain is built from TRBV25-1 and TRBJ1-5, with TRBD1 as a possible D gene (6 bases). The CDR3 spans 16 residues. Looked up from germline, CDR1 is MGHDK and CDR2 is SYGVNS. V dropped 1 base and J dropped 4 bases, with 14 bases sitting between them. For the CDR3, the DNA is TGTGCCAGCAGTGAATCGGTTGGACAGCAGAATCAGCCCCAGCATTTT. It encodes CASSESVGQQNQPQHF.

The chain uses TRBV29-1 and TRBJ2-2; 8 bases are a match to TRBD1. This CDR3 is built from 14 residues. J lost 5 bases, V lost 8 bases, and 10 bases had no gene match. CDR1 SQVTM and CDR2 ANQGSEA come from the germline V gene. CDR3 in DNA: TGCAGCACCAGGACAGGGTCAGGGACCGGGGAGCTGTTTTTT. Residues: CSTRTGSGTGELFF.

The CDR3 DNA reads TGTGCCAGCACCCCCACAGATCATAATGAAAAACTGTTTTTT. Its protein product is CASTPTDHNEKLFF. The chain links TRBV28 to TRBJ1-4; D not certain. Germline V lookup: CDR1 MDHEN, CDR2 SYDVKM. The CDR3 has 14 amino acids. V lost 7 bases to trimming and J lost 4 bases, with 13 bases between them.

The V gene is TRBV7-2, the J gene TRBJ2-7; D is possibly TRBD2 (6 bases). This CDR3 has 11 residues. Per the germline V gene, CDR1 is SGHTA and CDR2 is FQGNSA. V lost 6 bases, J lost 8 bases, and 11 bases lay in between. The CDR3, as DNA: TGTGCCAGCAGGGCGGGACTTCAGCAGTACTTC. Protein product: CASRAGLQQYF.

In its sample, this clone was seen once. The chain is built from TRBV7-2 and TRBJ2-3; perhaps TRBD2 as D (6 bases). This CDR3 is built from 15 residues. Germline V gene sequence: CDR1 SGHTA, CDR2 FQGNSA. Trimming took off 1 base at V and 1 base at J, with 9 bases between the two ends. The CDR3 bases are TGTGCCAGCAGCTTAGAGGGACTGCGCACAGATACGCAGTATTTT. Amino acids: CASSLEGLRTDTQYF.

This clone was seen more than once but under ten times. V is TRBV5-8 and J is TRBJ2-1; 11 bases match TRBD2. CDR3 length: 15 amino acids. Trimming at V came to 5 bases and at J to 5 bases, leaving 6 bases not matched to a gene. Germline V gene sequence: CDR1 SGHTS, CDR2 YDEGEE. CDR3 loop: CASSSGGGANNEQFF. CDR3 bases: TGTGCCAGCAGTAGCGGGGGGGGAGCGAACAATGAGCAGTTCTTC.

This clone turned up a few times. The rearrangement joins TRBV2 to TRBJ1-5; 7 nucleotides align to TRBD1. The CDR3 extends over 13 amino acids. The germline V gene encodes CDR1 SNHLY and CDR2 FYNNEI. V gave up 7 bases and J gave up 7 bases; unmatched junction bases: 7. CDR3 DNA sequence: TGTGCCAGCAATGACAGGGCGGAACAGCCCCAGCATTTT. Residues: CASNDRAEQPQHF.

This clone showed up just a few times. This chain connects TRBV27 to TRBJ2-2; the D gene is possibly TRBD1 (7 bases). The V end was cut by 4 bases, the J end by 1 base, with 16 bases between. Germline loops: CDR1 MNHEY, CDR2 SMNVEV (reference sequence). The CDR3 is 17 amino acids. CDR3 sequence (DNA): TGTGCCAGCAGTTCCGGGAGCAGGGGGTTGAACACCGGGGAGCTGTTTTTT. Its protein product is CASSSGSRGLNTGELFF.

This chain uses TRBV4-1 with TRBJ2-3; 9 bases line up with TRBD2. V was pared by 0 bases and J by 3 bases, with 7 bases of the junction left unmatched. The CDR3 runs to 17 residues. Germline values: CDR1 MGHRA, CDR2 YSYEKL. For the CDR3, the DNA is TGCGCCAGCAGCCAAGACACGACTAGCGGATTTACAGATACGCAGTATTTT. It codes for CASSQDTTSGFTDTQYF.

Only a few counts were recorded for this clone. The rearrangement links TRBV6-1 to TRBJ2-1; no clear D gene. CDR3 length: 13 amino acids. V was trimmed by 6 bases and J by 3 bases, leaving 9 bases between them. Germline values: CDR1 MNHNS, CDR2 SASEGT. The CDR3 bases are TGTGCCAGCAGCACAGCCCGCTACAATGAGCAGTTCTTC. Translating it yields CASSTARYNEQFF.

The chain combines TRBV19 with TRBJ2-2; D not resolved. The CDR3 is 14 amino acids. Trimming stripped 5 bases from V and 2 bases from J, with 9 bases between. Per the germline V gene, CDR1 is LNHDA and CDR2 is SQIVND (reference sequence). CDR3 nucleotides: TGTGCCAGTAGTGAAGAGCTCAACACCGGGGAGCTGTTTTTT. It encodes CASSEELNTGELFF.

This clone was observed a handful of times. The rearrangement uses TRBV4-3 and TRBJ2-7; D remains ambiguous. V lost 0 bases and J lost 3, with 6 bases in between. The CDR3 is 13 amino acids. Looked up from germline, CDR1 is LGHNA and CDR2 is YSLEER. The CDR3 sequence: CASSQDFNYEQYF. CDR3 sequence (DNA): TGCGCCAGCAGCCAAGATTTCAACTACGAGCAGTACTTC.

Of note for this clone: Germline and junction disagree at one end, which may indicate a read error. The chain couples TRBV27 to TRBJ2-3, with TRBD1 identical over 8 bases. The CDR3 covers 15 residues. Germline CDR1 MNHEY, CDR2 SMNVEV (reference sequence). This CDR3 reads CASSTTGDYTDAQYF. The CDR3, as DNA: TGTGCCAGCAGTACGACAGGGGATTACACAGATGCGCAGTATTTT.

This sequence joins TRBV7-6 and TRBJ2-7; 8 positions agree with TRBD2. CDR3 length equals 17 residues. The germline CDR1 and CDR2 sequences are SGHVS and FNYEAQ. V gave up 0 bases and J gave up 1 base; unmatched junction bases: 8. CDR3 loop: CASSLAPVSGDSYEQYF. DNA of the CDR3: TGTGCCAGCAGCTTAGCGCCCGTTAGCGGGGATTCCTACGAGCAGTACTTC.

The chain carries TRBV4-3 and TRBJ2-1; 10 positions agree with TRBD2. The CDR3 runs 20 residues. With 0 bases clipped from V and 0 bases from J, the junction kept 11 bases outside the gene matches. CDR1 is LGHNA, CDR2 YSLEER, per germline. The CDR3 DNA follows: TGCGCCAGCAGCCAAGATCTTGGGACTAGCGCATCGAGCTCCTACAATGAGCAGTTCTTC. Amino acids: CASSQDLGTSASSSYNEQFF.

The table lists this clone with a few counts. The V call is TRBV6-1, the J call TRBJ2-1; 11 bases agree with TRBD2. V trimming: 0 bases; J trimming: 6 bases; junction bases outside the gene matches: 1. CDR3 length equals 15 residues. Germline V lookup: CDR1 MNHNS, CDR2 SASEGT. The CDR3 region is CASSEASGGANEQFF. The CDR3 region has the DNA TGTGCCAGCAGTGAAGCTAGCGGGGGGGCCAATGAGCAGTTCTTC.

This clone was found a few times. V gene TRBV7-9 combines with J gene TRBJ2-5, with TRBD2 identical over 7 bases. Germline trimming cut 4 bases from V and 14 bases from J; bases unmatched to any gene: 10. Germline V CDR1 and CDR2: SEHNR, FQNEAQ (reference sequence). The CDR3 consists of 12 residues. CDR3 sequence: CASSSGTTQSYF. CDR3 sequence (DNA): TGTGCCAGCAGCTCCGGGACTACCCAATCATACTTC. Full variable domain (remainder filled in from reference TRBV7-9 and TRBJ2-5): DTGVSQNPRHKITKRGQNVTFRCDPISEHNRLYWYRQTLGQGPEFLTYFQNEAQLEKSRLLSDRFSAERPKGSFSTLEIQRTEQGDSAMYLCASSSGTTQSYFGPGTRLLVL.

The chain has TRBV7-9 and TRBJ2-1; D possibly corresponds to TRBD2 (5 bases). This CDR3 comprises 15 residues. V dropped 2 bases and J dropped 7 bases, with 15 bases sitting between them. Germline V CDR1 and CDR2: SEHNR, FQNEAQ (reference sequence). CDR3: CASSLSDFLGNEQFF. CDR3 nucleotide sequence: TGTGCCAGCAGCTTATCGGACTTCTTGGGGAATGAGCAGTTCTTC.

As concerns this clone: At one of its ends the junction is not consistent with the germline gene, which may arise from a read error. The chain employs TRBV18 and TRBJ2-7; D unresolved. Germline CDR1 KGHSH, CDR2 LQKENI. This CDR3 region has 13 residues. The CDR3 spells CAGSPPLSYEQYF. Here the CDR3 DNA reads TGTGCCGGCTCACCCCCCCTGAGCTACGAGCAGTACTTC.

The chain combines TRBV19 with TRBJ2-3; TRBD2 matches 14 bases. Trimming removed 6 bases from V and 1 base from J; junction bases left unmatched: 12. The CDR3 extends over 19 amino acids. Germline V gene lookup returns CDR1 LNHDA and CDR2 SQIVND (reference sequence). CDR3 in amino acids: CASRSGLAGDRAGTDTQYF. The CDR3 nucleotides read TGTGCCAGTAGATCGGGACTAGCGGGGGACAGGGCAGGCACAGATACGCAGTATTTT.

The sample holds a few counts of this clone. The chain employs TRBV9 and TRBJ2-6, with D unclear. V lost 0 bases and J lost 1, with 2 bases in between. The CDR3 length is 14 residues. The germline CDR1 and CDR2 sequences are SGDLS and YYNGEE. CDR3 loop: CASSVASGANVLTF. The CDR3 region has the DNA TGTGCCAGCAGCGTAGCATCTGGGGCCAACGTCCTGACTTTC.

CDR3 sequence (DNA): TGTGCCAGCACCAACGGGGGGGTCAATGAGCAGTTCTTC. Its protein is CASTNGGVNEQFF. V gene TRBV5-4 combines with J gene TRBJ2-1, with 8 positions matching TRBD2. Germline CDR1 reads SGHNT; CDR2 reads YYREEE (reference sequence). CDR3 size: 13 residues. V lost 6 bases and J lost 6; bases outside the gene matches: 5. Full variable domain (missing parts from reference TRBV5-4 and TRBJ2-1): ETGVTQSPTHLIKTRGQQVTLRCSSQSGHNTVSWYQQALGQGPQFIFQYYREEENGRGNFPPRFSGLQFPNYSSELNVNALELDDSALYLCASTNGGVNEQFFGPGTRLTVL.

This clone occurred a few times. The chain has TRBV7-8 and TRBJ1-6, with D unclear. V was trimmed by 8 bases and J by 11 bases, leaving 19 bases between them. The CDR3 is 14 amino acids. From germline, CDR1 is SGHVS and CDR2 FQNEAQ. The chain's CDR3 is CASSASEIRTPLHF. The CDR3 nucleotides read TGTGCCAGCTCCGCGAGCGAGATCCGGACACCCCTCCACTTT.

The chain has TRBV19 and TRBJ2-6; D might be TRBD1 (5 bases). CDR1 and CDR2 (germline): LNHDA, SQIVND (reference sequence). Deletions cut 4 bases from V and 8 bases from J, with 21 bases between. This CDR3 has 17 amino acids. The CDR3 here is CASSTGPFTVGTNVLTF. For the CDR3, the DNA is TGTGCCAGTAGTACAGGGCCTTTTACAGTAGGTACCAACGTCCTGACTTTC.

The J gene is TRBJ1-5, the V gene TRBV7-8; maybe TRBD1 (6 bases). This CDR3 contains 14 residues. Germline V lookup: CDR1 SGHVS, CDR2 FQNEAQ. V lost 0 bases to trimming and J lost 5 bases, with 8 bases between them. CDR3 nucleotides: TGTGCCAGCAGCTTAGCGGACAGTTATCAGCCCCAGCATTTT. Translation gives CASSLADSYQPQHF.